The 11 T cell receptor beta chains reported below all come from one sample, sequenced in a study of cytomegalovirus exposure and HLA in healthy donors. PCR amplification relied on 60 Vbeta primers (plus 13 Jbeta primers). TCRdb's copy holds only in-frame clones and misses some; the assay was immunoSEQ multiplex PCR. The sample holds 150,000 to 200,000 clones, over 80% seen once. The source material was PBMCs. All receptors come from a boy aged 2 to 10 in good health and CMV-seronegative.

This clone was counted between two and nine times. The chain links TRBV18 to TRBJ1-3; possibly TRBD1 for D (6 bases). The CDR3 is made up of 16 amino acids. Germline V gives CDR1 KGHSH, CDR2 LQKENI. V shed 3 bases and J shed 3 bases, with 15 bases lying between them. The CDR3 region is CASSPLDRLDGNTIYF. The CDR3, as DNA: TGTGCCAGCTCACCCCTAGACAGGTTGGATGGAAACACCATATATTTT.

The CDR3: CASSFTGEGTEAFF. The DNA for the CDR3 is TGTGCCAGCAGTTTCACGGGGGAGGGCACTGAAGCTTTCTTT. The V and J genes are TRBV6-1 and TRBJ1-1, with a tentative D call TRBD1 (5 bases). V was clipped by 5 bases and J by 4 bases, with 14 bases between them. Germline-derived CDR1 and CDR2 are MNHNS and SASEGT. This CDR3 is 14 amino acids long.

This sequence joins TRBV4-1 and TRBJ2-2, with 11 nucleotides matching TRBD2. Trimming took 2 bases from V and 0 from J; bases not matched to a gene: 8. Germline V lookup: CDR1 MGHRA, CDR2 YSYEKL. This CDR3 has 19 amino acids. DNA of the CDR3: TGCGCCAGCAGCCAATTAGCGGGGGGGTCCTTTACGAACACCGGGGAGCTGTTTTTT. Protein sequence: CASSQLAGGSFTNTGELFF.

This chain uses TRBV6-6 with TRBJ2-7; D might be TRBD1 (5 bases). Germline values: CDR1 MNHNY, CDR2 SVGAGI (reference sequence). This CDR3 is 13 amino acids long. V was trimmed by 2 bases and J by 6 bases, leaving 11 bases between them. The CDR3 here is CASSYTGNAEQYV. In DNA, the CDR3 is TGTGCCAGCAGTTACACAGGCAATGCCGAGCAGTACGTC.

The V gene is TRBV5-1, the J gene TRBJ2-7; the match to TRBD1 covers 8 bases. The length of the CDR3 is 14 residues. Germline-derived CDR1 and CDR2 are SGHRS and YFSETQ. After removal of 3 bases from V and 4 bases from J, the junction contained 6 bases not matched to a gene. In nucleotides, the CDR3 is TGCGCCAGCAGCTCCCGACAGGGGCCGTACGAGCAGTACTTC. Translation: CASSSRQGPYEQYF.

The V and J genes are TRBV5-5 and TRBJ2-7; a possible D gene is TRBD1 (8 bases). Germline V gene lookup returns CDR1 SGHKS and CDR2 YYEKEE (reference sequence). V lost 1 base, J lost 7 bases, and 15 bases lay in between. This CDR3 has 14 residues. This CDR3 reads CASSLTGGGWEQYV. CDR3 nucleotides: TGTGCCAGCAGCTTGACAGGGGGGGGTTGGGAGCAGTACGTC.

The V call is TRBV30, the J call TRBJ1-2; 9 bases map to TRBD1. The germline V gene has CDR1 GTSNPN and CDR2 SVGIG (reference sequence). V dropped 5 bases and J dropped 0; count of bases not matched to a gene: 1. The CDR3 loop spans 13 amino acids. The CDR3 loop reads CAWGQGTNYGYTF. In DNA, the CDR3 is TGTGCCTGGGGACAGGGGACTAACTATGGCTACACCTTC. The variable domain in full, with the rest retrieved from reference TRBV30 and TRBJ1-2, is SQTIHQWPATLVQPVGSPLSLECTVEGTSNPNLYWYRQAAGRGLQLLFYSVGIGQISSEVPQNLSASRPQDRQFILSSKKLLLSDSGFYLCAWGQGTNYGYTFGSGTRLTVV.

A single count supports this clone. The chain couples TRBV11-2 to TRBJ1-2; tentative D call: TRBD1 (5 bases). Germline loops: CDR1 SGHAT, CDR2 FQNNGV. Deletions cut 5 bases from V and 3 bases from J, with 16 bases between. The CDR3 totals 15 residues. CDR3 nucleotide sequence: TGTGCCAGCAGCCCCCAAAACGGGGGGGACTATGGCTACACCTTC. As protein: CASSPQNGGDYGYTF. The full variable domain, with the rest looked up from reference TRBV11-2 and TRBJ1-2, is EAGVAQSPRYKIIEKRQSVAFWCNPISGHATLYWYQQILGQGPKLLIQFQNNGVVDDSQLPKDRFSAERLKGVDSTLKIQPAKLEDSAVYLCASSPQNGGDYGYTFGSGTRLTVV.

The V call is TRBV10-2, the J call TRBJ2-1, with a possible D match to TRBD1 (6 bases). The CDR3 spans 11 residues. Germline loops: CDR1 WSHSY, CDR2 SAAADI. V lost 3 bases, J lost 9 bases, and 6 bases lay in between. The CDR3 DNA reads as TGCGCCAGCAGTGACAGGGGTGAGCAGTTCTTC. This encodes CASSDRGEQFF.

V usage is TRBV28 and J usage is TRBJ1-6; 7 bases agree with TRBD1. The trim removed 4 bases at V and 10 bases at J, leaving 13 bases unmatched. Germline V gene lookup returns CDR1 MDHEN and CDR2 SYDVKM. The CDR3 totals 16 residues. CDR3 sequence: CASSSKVQGLKSPLHF. CDR3 sequence (DNA): TGTGCCAGCAGTTCGAAAGTACAGGGGCTCAAGTCACCCCTCCACTTT.

The genes are TRBV27 and TRBJ2-3, with D possibly matching TRBD2 (6 bases). V gave up 6 bases and J gave up 5 bases, with 21 bases separating them. CDR3 size: 16 residues. The germline V gene has CDR1 MNHEY and CDR2 SMNVEV (reference sequence). The CDR3 region is CASSAYGGGYGDTQYF. As DNA, the CDR3 is TGTGCCAGCAGCGCATACGGGGGAGGCTATGGAGATACGCAGTATTTT.